The 23 T cell receptor beta chains listed next were all sequenced from one sample in a study of T cells in localized non-small cell lung cancer. The assay was immunoSEQ multiplex PCR, and TCRdb's table has in-frame clones only and misses some. The sample yields approximately 2,000 clones, less than 35% seen once. The sample consisted of lung tumor tissue, taken before any cancer treatment. All receptors derive from a male donor aged 60 or over with stage I squamous cell lung carcinoma.

The chain recombines TRBV9 with TRBJ1-3, with D possibly TRBD1 on 6 matching bases. V was shortened by 4 bases and J by 2 bases, with 16 bases between the two germline ends. The V gene's germline CDR1 is SGDLS and CDR2 YYNGEE. The CDR3 consists of 16 residues. CDR3 region: CASSPTGTSAGNTIYF. The CDR3 DNA reads as TGTGCCAGCAGCCCCACCGGGACATCCGCTGGAAACACCATATATTTT.

This sequence joins TRBV11-3 and TRBJ1-1; maybe TRBD1 (6 bases). Germline V gene sequence: CDR1 SGHNT, CDR2 YENEEA. Trimming cost V 2 bases and J 4 bases, with 11 bases left between them. There are 14 residues in the CDR3. CDR3 residues: CASSLNVRGTEAFF. CDR3 DNA: TGTGCCAGCAGCTTAAATGTCAGGGGCACTGAAGCTTTCTTT.

The chain uses TRBV15 and TRBJ1-1; weak D call: TRBD1 (6 bases). V dropped 6 bases and J dropped 0 bases, with 17 bases sitting between them. CDR3 length: 16 amino acids. Germline V gene lookup returns CDR1 LNHNV and CDR2 YYDKDF (reference sequence). CDR3 sequence: CATSPAGGRVNTEAFF. Here the CDR3 DNA reads TGTGCCACCAGTCCCGCGGGGGGCAGGGTGAACACTGAAGCTTTCTTT.

V gene TRBV6-1 combines with J gene TRBJ2-1; D is perhaps TRBD2 (7 bases). This CDR3 has 15 amino acids. The V gene's germline CDR1 is MNHNS and CDR2 SASEGT. The ends were cut back, 1 base at V and 3 bases at J, with 10 bases in the middle. This CDR3 reads CASSEEGGGYNEQFF. The CDR3 DNA sequence: TGTGCCAGCAGTGAAGAAGGGGGGGGCTACAATGAGCAGTTCTTC.

J is TRBJ2-7 and V is TRBV9; 8 nucleotides align to TRBD2. This CDR3 comprises 13 residues. Germline lookup yields CDR1 SGDLS and CDR2 YYNGEE. With 5 bases clipped from V and 7 bases from J, the junction kept 8 bases outside the gene matches. CDR3 in DNA: TGTGCCAGCAGTGGGGTTAGCGGGATTGAGCAGTACTTC. It is translated as CASSGVSGIEQYF.

For the CDR3, the DNA is TGTGCCAGCTCTGATGAGAGCAATCAGCCCCAGCATTTT. Its translation is CASSDESNQPQHF. The rearrangement joins TRBV18 to TRBJ1-5; D is uncertain. The CDR3 is 13 amino acids. The germline V and J ends were trimmed by 6 bases and 1 base, with 7 bases remaining between them. CDR1 is KGHSH, CDR2 LQKENI, per germline.

The V call is TRBV6-8, the J call TRBJ1-2, with D perhaps matching TRBD1 (5 bases). Trimming left V 5 bases short and J 7 bases short, with 14 bases between. This CDR3 contains 13 residues. From germline, CDR1 is MNHGY and CDR2 SAAAGT. The CDR3 nucleotides are TGTGCCAGCAGTGACTGGGAAAGGGGTGGCTACACCTTC. Residues: CASSDWERGGYTF.

V and J are TRBV5-1 and TRBJ2-5; 7 positions match TRBD1. This CDR3 region has 16 residues. V gave up 2 bases and J gave up 5 bases; unmatched junction bases: 12. The V gene's germline CDR1 is SGHRS and CDR2 YFSETQ. This CDR3 is CASSFLPLGQEETQYF. CDR3 in DNA: TGCGCCAGCAGCTTTCTCCCGCTAGGACAGGAGGAGACCCAGTACTTC.

This clone is judged hyperexpanded. The chain employs TRBV19 and TRBJ2-5, with a weak D call TRBD1 (5 bases). Germline-derived CDR1 and CDR2 are LNHDA and SQIVND (reference sequence). V shed 3 bases and J shed 5 bases, with 13 bases lying between them. The CDR3 is 14 residues long. CDR3 protein: CASSIQGVGETQYF. CDR3 sequence (DNA): TGTGCCAGTAGTATTCAGGGTGTCGGGGAGACCCAGTACTTC.

V gene TRBV5-1 combines with J gene TRBJ2-2, with D unresolved. Germline V gene lookup returns CDR1 SGHRS and CDR2 YFSETQ. V was pared by 0 bases and J by 3 bases, with 12 bases between. There are 16 residues in the CDR3. CDR3 region: CASSLVAQDDTGELFF. In DNA form, the CDR3 reads TGCGCCAGCAGCTTGGTGGCGCAGGATGACACCGGGGAGCTGTTTTTT.

The chain carries TRBV16 and TRBJ2-2; D remains unclear. CDR3 size: 13 residues. V lost 4 bases, J lost 4 bases, and 7 bases lay in between. Germline V lookup: CDR1 KGHSY, CDR2 FQNENV. The CDR3 is CASSRAGTGELFF. CDR3 nucleotides: TGTGCCAGCAGCCGTGCAGGCACCGGGGAGCTGTTTTTT.

This chain uses TRBV18 with TRBJ1-4, with D possibly TRBD1 on 6 matching bases. The ends were cut back, 5 bases at V and 2 bases at J, with 15 bases in the middle. The CDR3 runs to 16 residues. Germline-derived CDR1 and CDR2 are KGHSH and LQKENI. The CDR3 loop reads CASSSRTGFTNEKLFF. The CDR3 DNA follows: TGTGCCAGCTCATCAAGAACAGGGTTTACTAATGAAAAACTGTTTTTT.

The chain joins TRBV1 to TRBJ1-4. TRBV1 is shown as a pseudogene. The CDR3 consists of 14 residues. CDR3 protein: CASSQVGPFEKLFF. The CDR3 bases are TGCGCCAGCAGCCAAGTGGGACCGTTTGAAAAACTGTTTTTT.

The chain carries TRBV28 and TRBJ1-4; D remains ambiguous. The CDR3 runs to 14 residues. V lost 3 bases and J 4 bases, leaving 9 bases between the germline ends. Germline CDR1 reads MDHEN; CDR2 reads SYDVKM. CDR3 loop: CASSFNSLNEKLFF. The CDR3 nucleotides are TGTGCCAGCAGTTTTAACAGCCTTAATGAAAAACTGTTTTTT. Together with reference TRBV28 and TRBJ1-4, the CDR3 gives the full variable domain: DVKVTQSSRYLVKRTGEKVFLECVQDMDHENMFWYRQDPGLGLRLIYFSYDVKMKEKGDIPEGYSVSREKKERFSLILESASTNQTSMYLCASSFNSLNEKLFFGSGTQLSVL.

By share, this clone counts as medium-sized. The chain combines TRBV9 with TRBJ1-1, with a weak D call TRBD1 (5 bases). The ends were cut back, 4 bases at V and 3 bases at J, with 13 bases in the middle. Germline CDR1 and CDR2: SGDLS and YYNGEE. The CDR3 sequence is 14 residues long. In nucleotides, the CDR3 is TGTGCCAGCAGCCCTAGGGGTGTAGACACTGAAGCTTTCTTT. Translation gives CASSPRGVDTEAFF.

The chain combines TRBV5-1 with TRBJ2-2; D may be TRBD1 or TRBD2 (5 bases each). Germline loops: CDR1 SGHRS, CDR2 YFSETQ. The germline V and J ends were trimmed by 3 bases and 0 bases, with 9 bases remaining between them. CDR3 size: 15 residues. The CDR3 bases are TGCGCCAGCAGCTCCGGGACGGCGAACACCGGGGAGCTGTTTTTT. Translation gives CASSSGTANTGELFF.

This clone came up a few times. The chain uses TRBV9 and TRBJ2-3, with TRBD2 as a possible D gene (5 bases). The CDR3 is 15 amino acids. Germline assignment: CDR1 SGDLS and CDR2 YYNGEE. Trimming stripped 5 bases from V and 2 bases from J, with 15 bases between. The CDR3 DNA sequence: TGTGCCAGCAGTGTGGTCCGGGGAGACACAGATACGCAGTATTTT. Translation: CASSVVRGDTDTQYF. The full variable domain, with the rest looked up from reference TRBV9 and TRBJ2-3, is DSGVTQTPKHLITATGQRVTLRCSPRSGDLSVYWYQQSLDQGLQFLIQYYNGEERAKGNILERFSAQQFPDLHSELNLSSLELGDSALYFCASSVVRGDTDTQYFGPGTRLTVL.

V and J are TRBV9 and TRBJ2-7; D is uncertain. V lost 5 bases, J lost 4 bases, and 10 bases lay in between. From germline, CDR1 is SGDLS and CDR2 YYNGEE. The CDR3 has 12 residues. The CDR3 DNA reads TGTGCCAGCAGTTGGCGCGGTTACGAGCAGTACTTC. Its translation: CASSWRGYEQYF.

This clone has only a few counts. This chain connects TRBV9 to TRBJ1-6; no reliable D call. Germline loops: CDR1 SGDLS, CDR2 YYNGEE. The CDR3 loop spans 21 amino acids. With 5 bases removed from V and 0 bases from J, the gap between germline ends came to 27 bases. CDR3 region: CASSHPRDYGPRSSYNSPLHF. In DNA form, the CDR3 reads TGTGCCAGCAGTCACCCTCGTGATTACGGGCCCAGGAGCTCCTATAATTCACCCCTCCACTTT. Complete variable domain (other parts from reference TRBV9 and TRBJ1-6): DSGVTQTPKHLITATGQRVTLRCSPRSGDLSVYWYQQSLDQGLQFLIQYYNGEERAKGNILERFSAQQFPDLHSELNLSSLELGDSALYFCASSHPRDYGPRSSYNSPLHFGNGTRLTVT.

This clone was observed a few times. DNA for the CDR3: TGTGCCAGCAGTAGGGATCTCGATGGAAACACCATATATTTT. Translated, it gives CASSRDLDGNTIYF. This chain joins TRBV6-8 and TRBJ1-3; no reliable D call. The ends were cut back, 5 bases at V and 3 bases at J, with 11 bases in the middle. There are 14 residues in the CDR3. Germline assignment: CDR1 MNHGY and CDR2 SAAAGT.

This clone is categorized as medium-sized. The V and J genes are TRBV11-3 and TRBJ2-7; TRBD2 is a possible D gene (7 bases). The CDR3 has 16 residues. Trimming pared 4 bases from V and 4 bases from J, leaving 20 bases between. Per the germline V gene, CDR1 is SGHNT and CDR2 is YENEEA. The CDR3, as DNA: TGTGCCAGCAGCTCCTTGATGGGGGGGGCCGAGTACGAGCAGTACTTC. Protein: CASSSLMGGAEYEQYF.

Written as DNA, the CDR3 is TGTGCCAGTAGTATGGTTGCGGGGATTTACTACAATGAGCAGTTCTTC. Amino acids: CASSMVAGIYYNEQFF. V usage is TRBV19 and J usage is TRBJ2-1, with D tentatively TRBD2 (6 bases). The V and J ends lost 3 bases and 3 bases respectively, with 15 bases between them. The CDR3 length is 16 residues. Germline V gene data show CDR1 as LNHDA and CDR2 as SQIVND (reference sequence). Full variable domain (remainder filled in from reference TRBV19 and TRBJ2-1): DGGITQSPKYLFRKEGQNVTLSCEQNLNHDAMYWYRQDPGQGLRLIYYSQIVNDFQKGDIAEGYSVSREKKESFPLTVTSAQKNPTAFYLCASSMVAGIYYNEQFFGPGTRLTVL.

This clone is classed as medium-sized. This chain connects TRBV11-3 to TRBJ2-1; D gene ambiguous. Trimming cost V 3 bases and J 6 bases, with 12 bases left between them. This CDR3 contains 14 residues. The germline V gene encodes CDR1 SGHNT and CDR2 YENEEA. CDR3 residues: CASSLGGVLNEQFF. DNA of the CDR3: TGTGCCAGCAGCTTGGGTGGAGTGCTCAATGAGCAGTTCTTC.